This is a list of T cell receptor beta chains from one sample in a study of CD8 T cells in ankylosing spondylitis. TCRdb re-analysed the 5' RACE reads in MiXCR, keeping a single row per CDR3 protein. The sample includes 750,000 to 850,000 distinct CDR3 sequences, approximately 10% of them seen just once. The sequencing input was blood, either unsorted or a sorted T cell fraction (not recorded which). The source of these receptors is a male donor with ankylosing spondylitis. The CDR3 runs from the conserved cysteine through the conserved F or W. A D gene is named only where the DNA matches it firmly. Size tells how often a clone was seen (once, few, many) or the class of an expanded clone, and some rows leave it out.

j_call d_call clone_size v_call cdr3_nt cdr3_aa
TRBJ1-5 - many TRBV7-3 TGTGCCAGCAGCTGGGGGAGGAATCAGCCCCAGCATTTT CASSWGRNQPQHF
TRBJ2-5 - many TRBV20-1 TGCAGTGCTAGAGATCTGGGGGGAGGAAGGCAAGAGACCCAGTACTTC CSARDLGGGRQETQYF
TRBJ2-7 TRBD1 - TRBV5-6 TGTGCCAGCAGCTACCCAGGGACAGGGGGTATCTACGAGCAGTACTTC CASSYPGTGGIYEQYF
TRBJ2-3 - few TRBV28 TGTGCCAGCAGTGGGGGGGGCTCAGATACGCAGTATTTT CASSGGGSDTQYF
TRBJ1-5 - - TRBV6-5 TGTGCCAGCAGTTCCGACAGCTATCAGCCCCAGCATTTT CASSSDSYQPQHF
TRBJ2-6 - - TRBV20-1 TGCAGTGCTACCCCAGGGACTGGGGCCAACGTCCTGACTTTC CSATPGTGANVLTF
TRBJ1-5 - - TRBV6-2/TRBV6-3 TGTGCCAGCAGTTACTCGAGGGTCAGGGGCAATCAGCCCCAGCATTTT CASSYSRVRGNQPQHF
TRBJ2-2 TRBD2 few TRBV7-9 TGTGCCAGCAGCCGGCGGGAGGCCGGGGAGCTGTTTTTT CASSRREAGELFF
TRBJ1-2 TRBD1 - TRBV20-1 TGCAGTGCTAGACCCCAGGGGGCCTCTAACTATGGCTACACCTTC CSARPQGASNYGYTF
TRBJ2-7 - few TRBV11-2 TGTGCCAGCAGCTTATCCCGGACGGGCGAGCAGTACTTC CASSLSRTGEQYF
TRBJ1-1 TRBD1 - TRBV20-1 TGCAGTGCTAGAGGTGGGGGACAGTTTAACACTGAAGCTTTCTTT CSARGGGQFNTEAFF
TRBJ2-7 - few TRBV6-2/TRBV6-3 TGTGCCAGCAGTTACGTGGCAGGCCCCTACGAGCAGTACTTC CASSYVAGPYEQYF
TRBJ2-1 TRBD2 few TRBV18 TGTGCCAGCTCACCCTTAGCGGGAGGGCCTGTCGATGAGCAGTTCTTC CASSPLAGGPVDEQFF
TRBJ2-2 - few TRBV10-3 TGTGCCATCAGTCGGACTGGGAACACCGGGGAGCTGTTTTTT CAISRTGNTGELFF
TRBJ2-1 - few TRBV29-1 TGCAGCGTTATGAACAGGGCCTACAATGAGCAGTTCTTC CSVMNRAYNEQFF
TRBJ1-4 TRBD1 once TRBV5-1 TGCGCCAGCAGCATCGGACAGGGGAGGAATGAAAAACTGTTTTTT CASSIGQGRNEKLFF
TRBJ2-2 - - TRBV20-1 TGCAGTGCGGGCGGCGCGAACACCGGGGAGCTGTTTTTT CSAGGANTGELFF
TRBJ2-7 - many TRBV12-3/TRBV12-4 TGTGCCAGCAGTTCCTGGGCGGGGTATTCCTACGAGCAGTACTTC CASSSWAGYSYEQYF
TRBJ1-4 - - TRBV12-3/TRBV12-4 TGTGCCAGCAGGACGGACACACTTAATGAAAAACTGTTTTTT CASRTDTLNEKLFF
TRBJ2-3 TRBD2 few TRBV5-1 TGCGCCAGCAGGAGGACTAGCGCCCGACCAGATACGCAGTATTTT CASRRTSARPDTQYF
TRBJ1-5 - many TRBV10-2 TGCGCCAGCAAATCAACCGATCAGCCCCAGCATTTT CASKSTDQPQHF
TRBJ2-3 - many TRBV5-1 TGCGCCAGCAGCCGCTACAGGACGGGCACAGATACGCAGTATTTT CASSRYRTGTDTQYF
TRBJ2-7 TRBD1 - TRBV5-1 TGCGCCAGCAGCGCGAGGACAGGGGAAAGGGAGCAGTACTTC CASSARTGEREQYF
TRBJ1-2 - - TRBV5-1 TGCGCCAGCAGCTCCGATGAGTCCTATGGCTACACCTTC CASSSDESYGYTF